This TCR beta chain appears in the sequencing data of a study of neoadjuvant anti-PD-1 for oral cavity cancer. Study-level information: Patients mostly received three to four biweekly nivolumab doses at 3 mg/kg before surgery. Non-progressing patients received a fourth nivolumab dose near day 43, then surgery on days 50-56. Study-level findings and limits: Only a few patients per response group were TCR-analyzed; validation needed.

Stated time point: after neoadjuvant nivolumab, at surgical resection. This clone was recorded only once. Its antigen is still unknown. Using immunoSEQ multiplex PCR, the repertoire was profiled, and TCRdb retains in-frame clones only, with some absent. In the table there are tens of thousands of clones, roughly 29% of which are singletons. Germline V gene sequence: CDR1 SGDLS, CDR2 YYNGEE. V shed 3 bases, J shed 7 bases, and the junction held 9 bases outside the gene matches. The CDR3 length is 15 residues. The chain combines TRBV9 with TRBJ1-5, with 8 bases that match TRBD1. The receptor was derived from a person between 35 and 79 years old with oral cavity squamous cell carcinoma. The source material was tumor tissue, sampled after nivolumab (anti-PD-1) treatment. CDR3 coding DNA: TGTGCCAGCAGCGCCCAGGGACAGGCGGGGCAGCCCCAGCATTTT. This translates into CASSAQGQAGQPQHF.